A single sample gave rise to the 16 T cell receptor beta chains below, sequenced in a study of T cell repertoires in cytomegalovirus infection. The antigens these receptors bind are not known. TCRdb passed the reads through MiXCR, listing each CDR3 protein once. The repertoire holds fewer than 850,000 distinct CDR3 sequences, with about 28% as singletons. The specimen was cultured CD8+ T cells from PBMCs, collected from culture after CMV antigen stimulation. The receptors were gathered from a human donor in good health (CMV status not recorded). Some clones in this sample may be carry-over from other donors' samples.

This clonotype has just one count. A read error may produce the germline difference seen at one junction end. Written as DNA, the CDR3 is TGTGCCAGCAGTCTCGGACAGGGGGCTTTCTACAATGAGCTGTTCTTC. This translates into CASSLGQGAFYNELFF. V gene TRBV27 combines with J gene TRBJ2-1; 11 bases are shared with TRBD1. Germline CDR1 is MNHEY and CDR2 is SMNVEV (reference sequence). This CDR3 contains 16 residues.

A few counts support this clonotype. As DNA, the CDR3 is TGTGCCAGCAGCACCACGACAAGCACAGATACGCAGTATTTT. This encodes CASSTTTSTDTQYF. The chain recombines TRBV6-1 with TRBJ2-3; D remains ambiguous. The V end was cut by 6 bases, the J end by 0 bases, with 10 bases between. Germline-derived CDR1 and CDR2 are MNHNS and SASEGT. The CDR3 has 14 residues.

This clonotype was seen only a few times. The CDR3 DNA reads TGTGCCAGCAGCTCCGAGCGGGGGGAGACCCAGTACTTC. Protein sequence: CASSSERGETQYF. The chain recombines TRBV12-3 or TRBV12-4 with TRBJ2-5; 8 positions agree with TRBD2. The length of the CDR3 is 13 residues. The trim removed 6 bases at V and 5 bases at J, leaving 5 bases unmatched.

The chain joins TRBV12-3 or TRBV12-4 to TRBJ2-3; the D gene is possibly TRBD1 (5 bases). The germline V and J ends were trimmed by 3 bases and 5 bases, with 15 bases remaining between them. The CDR3 has 15 residues. In DNA form, the CDR3 reads TGTGCCAGCAGTTTTGGTCCAGGGTTTAGAGATACGCAGTATTTT. It translates to CASSFGPGFRDTQYF.

In its sample, this clonotype was seen a few times. The chain couples TRBV4-1 to TRBJ2-1; D unclear. In germline, CDR1 is MGHRA, CDR2 YSYEKL. Trimming removed 0 bases at V and 12 bases at J, with 9 bases between. This CDR3 contains 12 residues. The CDR3, as DNA: TGCGCCAGCAGCCAAGACTTACTCGTGCAGTTCTTC. It is translated as CASSQDLLVQFF.

The gene calls are TRBV7-4 and TRBJ1-1; TRBD1 is a possible D gene (5 bases). CDR1 and CDR2 from the germline V gene are SGHVT and SQSDAQ. This CDR3 region has 15 residues. The V and J ends lost 1 base and 3 bases respectively, with 12 bases between them. The CDR3 DNA is TGTGCCAGCAGCTTAGTGGAGGGACGTTACACTGAAGCTTTCTTT. Protein product: CASSLVEGRYTEAFF.

V and J are TRBV29-1 and TRBJ2-2; D is ambiguous. Trimming took off 7 bases at V and 6 bases at J, with 12 bases between the two ends. This CDR3 is 12 amino acids long. Germline loops: CDR1 SQVTM, CDR2 ANQGSEA. This CDR3 reads CSATIPAGELFF. The CDR3 coding sequence is TGCAGCGCCACTATCCCCGCCGGGGAGCTGTTTTTT.

This chain joins TRBV14 and TRBJ2-1; no clear D gene. Germline CDR1 is SGHDN and CDR2 is FVKESK. The CDR3 is 14 amino acids. Trimming took off 2 bases at V and 5 bases at J, with 10 bases between the two ends. The CDR3 DNA reads as TGTGCCAGCAGCCAAAGGCGGCCGCACAATGAGCAGTTCTTC. This sequence encodes CASSQRRPHNEQFF.

V usage is TRBV29-1 and J usage is TRBJ2-1, with TRBD1 matching over 11 bases. The ends lost 1 base at V and 3 bases at J; junction bases unmatched: 5. The CDR3 extends over 16 amino acids. The V gene's germline CDR1 is SQVTM and CDR2 ANQGSEA. This CDR3 is CSVEGRGQGGYNEQFF. DNA for the CDR3: TGCAGCGTTGAAGGTCGGGGACAGGGGGGCTACAATGAGCAGTTCTTC.

This clonotype was detected a few times. The chain has TRBV29-1 and TRBJ2-3; 10 positions agree with TRBD1. V was pared by 5 bases and J by 5 bases, with 16 bases of the junction left unmatched. The V gene's germline CDR1 is SQVTM and CDR2 ANQGSEA. The CDR3 covers 17 residues. The DNA of the CDR3 is TGCAGCGTTCCCCTACCGCCTGACAGGGGGCCTGGAGATACGCAGTATTTT. This codes for CSVPLPPDRGPGDTQYF.

There are many counts of this clonotype. The V call is TRBV7-8, the J call TRBJ2-5, with 12 bases that match TRBD2. CDR3 length: 16 residues. CDR1 and CDR2 (germline): SGHVS, FQNEAQ. V shed 5 bases, J shed 3 bases, and the junction held 7 bases outside the gene matches. CDR3 sequence (DNA): TGTGCCAGCAGCGCCCGACTAGCGGGGGTCGAAGAGACCCAGTACTTC. Its protein product is CASSARLAGVEETQYF.

The chain carries TRBV2 and TRBJ1-3; tentatively, D is TRBD1 (5 bases). Between the trimmed V and J ends, which lost 5 bases and 0 bases, there was a span of 14 bases. CDR3 length: 16 amino acids. Germline V lookup: CDR1 SNHLY, CDR2 FYNNEI. The CDR3 sequence is CASSPTDNFSGNTIYF. Here the CDR3 DNA reads TGTGCCAGCAGTCCGACAGACAATTTCTCTGGAAACACCATATATTTT.

This chain joins TRBV12-3 or TRBV12-4 and TRBJ2-6, with a weak D call TRBD1 (5 bases). CDR3 length equals 17 residues. Trimming removed 7 bases at V and 0 bases at J, with 16 bases between. The CDR3 spells CASIRAGLSSGANVLTF. The CDR3 region has the DNA TGTGCCAGCATCCGGGCAGGGCTTAGCTCTGGGGCCAACGTCCTGACTTTC.

This rearrangement joins TRBV12-3 or TRBV12-4 to TRBJ2-1; 10 positions agree with TRBD2. Trimming removed 5 bases from V and 6 bases from J; junction bases left unmatched: 7. The CDR3 sequence is 15 residues long. CDR3 nucleotides: TGTGCCAGCAGTGGAGCGGGGGGGAAGAGCAATGAGCAGTTCTTC. Translating it yields CASSGAGGKSNEQFF.

The rearrangement joins TRBV4-3 to TRBJ1-1, with 7 bases fitting TRBD1. Germline V CDR1 and CDR2: LGHNA, YSLEER. The CDR3 loop spans 14 amino acids. J was trimmed by 5 bases and V by 0 bases; bases with no gene match: 3. CDR3 residues: CASSQDTGVTEAFF. The CDR3, as DNA: TGCGCCAGCAGCCAAGATACAGGGGTGACTGAAGCTTTCTTT.

The genes are TRBV14 and TRBJ1-1; D might be TRBD1 (6 bases). V was cut by 1 base and J by 2 bases, with 17 bases left in between. Germline V gene data show CDR1 as SGHDN and CDR2 as FVKESK. This CDR3 spans 17 amino acids. The CDR3 sequence: CASSQGGGGWRNTEAFF. CDR3 in DNA: TGTGCCAGCAGCCAAGGAGGAGGGGGTTGGCGTAACACTGAAGCTTTCTTT.